This T cell receptor (beta chain) was recorded in a study of beta chain features in type 1 diabetes. This clone was seen once. A junction end diverges from the germline sequence, so it may reflect a read error. Different DNA sequences within this sample yield the same CDR3. As every portion of the isolated RNA was reverse transcribed, the sequencing read expressed TCRB transcripts. Deep immunoSEQ sequencing covered naive, central memory and regulatory T cell samples. The protocol was immunoSEQ multiplex PCR, while the TCRdb copy is restricted to in-frame clones and leaves out a portion. The sample carries 850,000 to 900,000 clones, roughly 15% recorded once. The length of the CDR3 is 15 residues. Per germline, CDR1 KGHSH and CDR2 LQKENI.

The sequencing sample was made of naive CD4+ T cells from blood. This rearrangement joins TRBV18 to TRBJ2-6; no firm D call. The receptor's source is a woman between 18 and 30 years old in good health. CDR3 residues: CASSPQNSGANVLTF. In DNA, the CDR3 is TGTGCCAGCTCGCCACAAAACTCTGGGGCCAACGTCCTGACTTTC.